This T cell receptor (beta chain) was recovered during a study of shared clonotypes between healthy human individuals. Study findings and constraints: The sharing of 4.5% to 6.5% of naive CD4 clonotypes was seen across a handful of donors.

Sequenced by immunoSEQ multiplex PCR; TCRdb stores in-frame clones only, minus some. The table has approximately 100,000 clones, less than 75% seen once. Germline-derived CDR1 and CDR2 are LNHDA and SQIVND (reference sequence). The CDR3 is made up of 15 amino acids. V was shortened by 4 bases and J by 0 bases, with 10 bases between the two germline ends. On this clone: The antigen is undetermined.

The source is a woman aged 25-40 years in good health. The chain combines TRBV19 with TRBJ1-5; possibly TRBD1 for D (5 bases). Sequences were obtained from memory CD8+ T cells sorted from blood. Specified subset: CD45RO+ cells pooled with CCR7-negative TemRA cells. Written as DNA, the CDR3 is TGTGCCAGTAGTACCGGGGCTTATAGCAATCAGCCCCAGCATTTT. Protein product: CASSTGAYSNQPQHF.